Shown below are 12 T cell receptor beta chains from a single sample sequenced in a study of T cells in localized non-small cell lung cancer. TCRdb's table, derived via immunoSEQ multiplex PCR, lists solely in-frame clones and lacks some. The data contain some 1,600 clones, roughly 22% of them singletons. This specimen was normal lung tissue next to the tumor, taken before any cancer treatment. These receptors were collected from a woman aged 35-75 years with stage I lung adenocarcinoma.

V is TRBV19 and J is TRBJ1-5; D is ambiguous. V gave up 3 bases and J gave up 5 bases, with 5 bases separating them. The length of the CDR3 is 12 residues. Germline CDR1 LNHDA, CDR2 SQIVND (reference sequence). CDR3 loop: CASSMGYQPQHF. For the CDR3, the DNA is TGTGCCAGTAGTATGGGATATCAGCCCCAGCATTTT. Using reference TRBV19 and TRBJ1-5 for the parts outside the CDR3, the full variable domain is DGGITQSPKYLFRKEGQNVTLSCEQNLNHDAMYWYRQDPGQGLRLIYYSQIVNDFQKGDIAEGYSVSREKKESFPLTVTSAQKNPTAFYLCASSMGYQPQHFGDGTRLSIL.

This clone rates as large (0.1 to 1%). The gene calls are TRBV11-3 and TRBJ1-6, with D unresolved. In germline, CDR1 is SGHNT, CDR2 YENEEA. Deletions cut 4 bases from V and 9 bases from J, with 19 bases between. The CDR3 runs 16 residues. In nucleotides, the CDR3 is TGTGCCAGCAGCTCCCGAGAGACCGGAGGGATTTCACCCCTCCACTTT. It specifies CASSSRETGGISPLHF.

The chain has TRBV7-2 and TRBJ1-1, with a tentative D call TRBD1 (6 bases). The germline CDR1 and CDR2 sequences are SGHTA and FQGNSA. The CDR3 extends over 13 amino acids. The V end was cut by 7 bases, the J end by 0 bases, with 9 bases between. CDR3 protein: CASKGEMNTEAFF. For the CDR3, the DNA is TGTGCCAGCAAGGGGGAAATGAACACTGAAGCTTTCTTT.

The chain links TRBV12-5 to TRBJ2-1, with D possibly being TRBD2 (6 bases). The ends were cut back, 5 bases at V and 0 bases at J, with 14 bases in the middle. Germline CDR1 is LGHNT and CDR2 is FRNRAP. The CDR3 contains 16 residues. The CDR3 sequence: CASGLLRGSSYNEQFF. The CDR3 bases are TGTGCTAGTGGTCTCCTCCGGGGGTCCTCCTACAATGAGCAGTTCTTC.

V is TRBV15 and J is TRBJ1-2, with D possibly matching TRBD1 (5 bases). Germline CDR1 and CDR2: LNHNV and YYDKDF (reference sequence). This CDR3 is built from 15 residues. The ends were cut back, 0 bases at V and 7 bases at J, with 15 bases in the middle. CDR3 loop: CATSRDHEGRGGYTF. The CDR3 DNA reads TGTGCCACCAGCAGAGATCATGAGGGGCGCGGTGGCTACACCTTC.

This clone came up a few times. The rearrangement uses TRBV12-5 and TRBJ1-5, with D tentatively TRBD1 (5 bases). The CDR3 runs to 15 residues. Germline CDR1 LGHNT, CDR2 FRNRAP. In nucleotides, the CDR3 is TGTGCCAGCACCTTTAGAGGGGCCAACAATCAGCCCCAGCATTTT. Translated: CASTFRGANNQPQHF.

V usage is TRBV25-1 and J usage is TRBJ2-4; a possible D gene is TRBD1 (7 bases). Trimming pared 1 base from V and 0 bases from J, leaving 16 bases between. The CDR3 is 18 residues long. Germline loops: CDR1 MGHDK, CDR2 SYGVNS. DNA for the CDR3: TGTGCCAGCAGTGAATTAGCCCAGGGGGGTATAGCCAAAAACATTCAGTACTTC. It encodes CASSELAQGGIAKNIQYF.

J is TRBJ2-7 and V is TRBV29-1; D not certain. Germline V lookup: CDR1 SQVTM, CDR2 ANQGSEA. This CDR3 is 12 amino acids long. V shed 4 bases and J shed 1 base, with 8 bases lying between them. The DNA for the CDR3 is TGCAGCGTTGTGACCGATTCCTACGAGCAGTACTTC. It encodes CSVVTDSYEQYF.

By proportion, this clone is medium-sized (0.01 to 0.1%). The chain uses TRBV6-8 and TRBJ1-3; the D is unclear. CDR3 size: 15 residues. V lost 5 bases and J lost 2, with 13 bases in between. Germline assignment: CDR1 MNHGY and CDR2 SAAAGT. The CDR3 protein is CASSVETYTGNTIYF. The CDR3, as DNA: TGTGCCAGCAGTGTAGAGACATACACTGGAAACACCATATATTTT.

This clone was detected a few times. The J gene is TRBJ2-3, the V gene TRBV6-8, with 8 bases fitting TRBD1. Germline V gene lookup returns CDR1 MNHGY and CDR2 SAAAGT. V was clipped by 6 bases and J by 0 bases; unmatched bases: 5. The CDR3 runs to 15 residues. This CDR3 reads CASRPGQVSTDTQYF. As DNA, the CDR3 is TGTGCCAGCAGGCCGGGACAGGTTAGCACAGATACGCAGTATTTT.

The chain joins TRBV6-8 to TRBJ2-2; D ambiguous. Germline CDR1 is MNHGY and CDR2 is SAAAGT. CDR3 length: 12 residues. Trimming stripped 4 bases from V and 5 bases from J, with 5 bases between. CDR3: CASSSPTGELFF. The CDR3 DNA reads TGTGCCAGCAGTTCCCCGACCGGGGAGCTGTTTTTT.

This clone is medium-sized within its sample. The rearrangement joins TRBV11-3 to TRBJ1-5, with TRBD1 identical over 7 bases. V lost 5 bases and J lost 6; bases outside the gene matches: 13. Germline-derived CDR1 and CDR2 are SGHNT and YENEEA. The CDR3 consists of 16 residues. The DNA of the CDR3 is TGTGCCAGCAGCGTAACCGGGACAGCTTATGGTCAGCCCCAGCATTTT. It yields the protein CASSVTGTAYGQPQHF.